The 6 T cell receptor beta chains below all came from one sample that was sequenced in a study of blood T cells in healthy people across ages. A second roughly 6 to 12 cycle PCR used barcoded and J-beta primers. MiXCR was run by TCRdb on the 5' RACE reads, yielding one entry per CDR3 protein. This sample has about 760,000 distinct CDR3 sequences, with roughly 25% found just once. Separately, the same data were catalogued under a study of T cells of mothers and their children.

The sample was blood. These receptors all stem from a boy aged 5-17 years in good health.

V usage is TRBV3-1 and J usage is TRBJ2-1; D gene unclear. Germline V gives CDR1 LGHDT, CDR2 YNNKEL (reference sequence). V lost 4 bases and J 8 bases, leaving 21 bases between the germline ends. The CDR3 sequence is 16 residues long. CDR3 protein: CASSLGPPLGHYEQFF. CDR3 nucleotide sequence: TGTGCCAGCAGCCTCGGACCTCCCCTCGGGCACTATGAGCAGTTCTTC.

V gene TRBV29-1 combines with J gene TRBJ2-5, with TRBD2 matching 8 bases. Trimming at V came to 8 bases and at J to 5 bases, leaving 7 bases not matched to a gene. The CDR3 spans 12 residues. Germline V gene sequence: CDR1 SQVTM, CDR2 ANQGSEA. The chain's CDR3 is CSFYGGGETQYF. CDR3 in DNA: TGCAGCTTCTACGGGGGGGGCGAGACCCAGTACTTC.

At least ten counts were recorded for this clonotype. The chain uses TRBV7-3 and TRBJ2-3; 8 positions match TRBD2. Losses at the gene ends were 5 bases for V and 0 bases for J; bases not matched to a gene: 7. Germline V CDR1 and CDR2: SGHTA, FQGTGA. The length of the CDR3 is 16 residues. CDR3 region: CASSPMGGGSTDTQYF. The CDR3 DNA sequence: TGTGCCAGCAGCCCAATGGGCGGGGGGAGCACAGATACGCAGTATTTT.

CDR3 in amino acids: CASSFKRSDQETQYF. The CDR3 nucleotides are TGTGCCAGCAGTTTTAAGCGGAGCGACCAAGAGACCCAGTACTTC. This sequence joins TRBV12-3 or TRBV12-4 and TRBJ2-5, with a possible D match to TRBD2 (5 bases). The V end lost 3 bases, the J end lost 0 bases, and 11 bases lay between the germline ends. There are 15 residues in the CDR3.

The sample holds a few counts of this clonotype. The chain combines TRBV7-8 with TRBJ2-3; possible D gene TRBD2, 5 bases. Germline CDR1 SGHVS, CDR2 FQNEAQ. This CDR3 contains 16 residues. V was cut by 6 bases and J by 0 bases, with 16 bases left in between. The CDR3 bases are TGTGCCAGCAGTTACAAACCGGGAACTAGCACAGATACGCAGTATTTT. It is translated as CASSYKPGTSTDTQYF.

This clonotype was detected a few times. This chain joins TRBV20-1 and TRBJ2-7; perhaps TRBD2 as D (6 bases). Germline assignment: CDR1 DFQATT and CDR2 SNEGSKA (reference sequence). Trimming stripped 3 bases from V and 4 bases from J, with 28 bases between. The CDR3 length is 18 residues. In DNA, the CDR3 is TGCAGTGCTAGCGGTCCACAAAAGCGGCTAGCGACCTTATACGAGCAGTACTTC. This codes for CSASGPQKRLATLYEQYF.